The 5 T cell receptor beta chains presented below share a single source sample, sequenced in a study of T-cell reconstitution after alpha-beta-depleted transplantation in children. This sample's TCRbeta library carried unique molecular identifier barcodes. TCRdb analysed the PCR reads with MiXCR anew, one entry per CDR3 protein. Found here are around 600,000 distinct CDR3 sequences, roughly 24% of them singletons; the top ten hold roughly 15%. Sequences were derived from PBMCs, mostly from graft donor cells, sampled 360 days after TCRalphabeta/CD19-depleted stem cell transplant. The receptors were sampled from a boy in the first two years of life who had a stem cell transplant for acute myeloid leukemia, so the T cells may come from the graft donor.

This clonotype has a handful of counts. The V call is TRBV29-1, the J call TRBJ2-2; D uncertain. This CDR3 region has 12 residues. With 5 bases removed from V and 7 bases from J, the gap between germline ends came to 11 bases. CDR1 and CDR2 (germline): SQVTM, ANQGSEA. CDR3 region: CSVPISDGELFF. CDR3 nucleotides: TGCAGCGTTCCGATTTCTGACGGGGAGCTGTTTTTT.

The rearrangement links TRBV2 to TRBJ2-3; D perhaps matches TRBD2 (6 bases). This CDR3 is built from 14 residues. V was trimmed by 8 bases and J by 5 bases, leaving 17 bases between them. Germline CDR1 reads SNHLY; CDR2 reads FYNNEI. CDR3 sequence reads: CASEGEVSLDTQYF. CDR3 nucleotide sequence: TGTGCCAGCGAAGGGGAGGTCTCTCTAGATACGCAGTATTTT.

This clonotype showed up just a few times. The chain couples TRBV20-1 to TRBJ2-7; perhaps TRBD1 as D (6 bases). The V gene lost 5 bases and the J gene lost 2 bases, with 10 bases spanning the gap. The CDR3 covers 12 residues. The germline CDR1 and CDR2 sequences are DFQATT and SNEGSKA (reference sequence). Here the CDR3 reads CSASDSAYEQYV. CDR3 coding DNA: TGCAGTGCTTCGGACAGTGCCTACGAGCAGTACGTC.

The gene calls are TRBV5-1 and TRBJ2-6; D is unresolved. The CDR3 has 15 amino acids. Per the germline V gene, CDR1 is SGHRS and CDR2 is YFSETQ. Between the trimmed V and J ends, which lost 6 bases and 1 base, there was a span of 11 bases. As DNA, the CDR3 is TGCGCCAGCACCGTCACACCGTCTGGGGCCAACGTCCTGACTTTC. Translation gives CASTVTPSGANVLTF.

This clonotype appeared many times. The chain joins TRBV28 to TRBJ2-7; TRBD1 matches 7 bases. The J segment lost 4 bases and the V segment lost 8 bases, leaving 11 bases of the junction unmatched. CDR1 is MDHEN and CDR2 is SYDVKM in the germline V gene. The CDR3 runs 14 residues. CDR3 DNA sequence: TGTGCCAGCTTAATTATAAGGGGGCGTTACGAGCAGTACGTC. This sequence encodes CASLIIRGRYEQYV.